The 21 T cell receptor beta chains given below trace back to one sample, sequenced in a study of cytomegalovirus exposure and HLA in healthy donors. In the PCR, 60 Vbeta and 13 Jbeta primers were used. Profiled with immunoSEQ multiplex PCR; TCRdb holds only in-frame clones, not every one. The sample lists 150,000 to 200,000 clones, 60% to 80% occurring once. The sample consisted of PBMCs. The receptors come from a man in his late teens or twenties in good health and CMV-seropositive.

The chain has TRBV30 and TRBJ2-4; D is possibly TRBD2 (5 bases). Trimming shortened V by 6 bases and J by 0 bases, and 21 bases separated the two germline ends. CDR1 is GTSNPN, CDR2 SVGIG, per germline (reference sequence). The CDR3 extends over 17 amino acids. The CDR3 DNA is TGTGCCTGTCAATGGCCGGGCGGGCCTCTAGCCAAAAACATTCAGTACTTC. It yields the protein CACQWPGGPLAKNIQYF.

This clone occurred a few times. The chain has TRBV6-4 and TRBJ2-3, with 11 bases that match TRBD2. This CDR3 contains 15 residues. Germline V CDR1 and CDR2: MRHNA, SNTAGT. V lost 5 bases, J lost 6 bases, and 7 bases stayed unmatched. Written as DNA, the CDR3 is TGTGCCAGCAGTCTCGGGACTAGCGGTGACGATACGCAGTATTTT. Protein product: CASSLGTSGDDTQYF.

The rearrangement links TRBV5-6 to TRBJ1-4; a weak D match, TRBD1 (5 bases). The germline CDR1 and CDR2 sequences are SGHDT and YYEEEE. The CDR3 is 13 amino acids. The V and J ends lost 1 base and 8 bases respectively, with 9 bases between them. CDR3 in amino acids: CASSLWGDEKLFF. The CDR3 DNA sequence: TGTGCCAGCAGCTTGTGGGGGGACGAAAAACTGTTTTTT.

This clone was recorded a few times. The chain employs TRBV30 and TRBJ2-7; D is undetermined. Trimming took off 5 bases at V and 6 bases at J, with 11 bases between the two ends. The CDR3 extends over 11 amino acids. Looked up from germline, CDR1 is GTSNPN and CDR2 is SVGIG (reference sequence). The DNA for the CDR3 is TGTGCCTGGGGAAAGTCAGGCGAGCAGTACTTC. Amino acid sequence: CAWGKSGEQYF.

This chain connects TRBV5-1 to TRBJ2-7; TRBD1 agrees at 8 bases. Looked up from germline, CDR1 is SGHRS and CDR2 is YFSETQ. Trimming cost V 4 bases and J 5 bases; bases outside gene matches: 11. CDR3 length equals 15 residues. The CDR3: CASSAKTGAEDEQYF. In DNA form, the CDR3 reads TGCGCCAGCAGCGCCAAGACAGGGGCTGAAGACGAGCAGTACTTC.

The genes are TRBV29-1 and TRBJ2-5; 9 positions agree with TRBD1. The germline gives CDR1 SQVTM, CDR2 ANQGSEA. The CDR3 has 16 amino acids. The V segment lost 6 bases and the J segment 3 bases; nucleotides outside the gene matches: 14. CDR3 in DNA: TGCAGCGTCGGTACGGGACAGGGTTTATGGAAAGAGACCCAGTACTTC. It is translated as CSVGTGQGLWKETQYF.

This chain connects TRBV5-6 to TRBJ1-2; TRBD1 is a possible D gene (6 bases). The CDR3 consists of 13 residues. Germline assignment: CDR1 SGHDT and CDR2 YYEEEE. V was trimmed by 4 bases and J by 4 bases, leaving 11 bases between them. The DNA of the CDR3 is TGTGCCAGCAGCCTAGGACAGTTCTATGGCTACACCTTC. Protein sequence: CASSLGQFYGYTF.

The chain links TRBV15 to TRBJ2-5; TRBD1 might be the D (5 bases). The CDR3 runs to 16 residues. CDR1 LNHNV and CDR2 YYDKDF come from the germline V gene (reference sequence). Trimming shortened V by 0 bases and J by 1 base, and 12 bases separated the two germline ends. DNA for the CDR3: TGTGCCACCAGCAGAGATGAAAGGGGCCTCCAAGAGACCCAGTACTTC. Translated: CATSRDERGLQETQYF.

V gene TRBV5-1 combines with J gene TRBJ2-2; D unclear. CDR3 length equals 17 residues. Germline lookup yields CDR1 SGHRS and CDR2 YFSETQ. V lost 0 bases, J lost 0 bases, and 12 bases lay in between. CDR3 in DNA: TGCGCCAGCAGCTTGGCAACAGCCACTCCGAACACCGGGGAGCTGTTTTTT. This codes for CASSLATATPNTGELFF.

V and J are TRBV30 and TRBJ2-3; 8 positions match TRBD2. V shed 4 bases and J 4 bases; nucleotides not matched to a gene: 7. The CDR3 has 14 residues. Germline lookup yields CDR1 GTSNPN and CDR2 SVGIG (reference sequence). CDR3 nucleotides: TGTGCCTGGACCCTACTCGGGGGGGCAGATACGCAGTATTTT. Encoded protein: CAWTLLGGADTQYF.

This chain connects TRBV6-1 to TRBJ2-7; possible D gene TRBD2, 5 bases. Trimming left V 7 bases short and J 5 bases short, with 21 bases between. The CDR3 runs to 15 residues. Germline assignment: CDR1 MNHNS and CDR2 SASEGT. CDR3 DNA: TGTGCCAGCACTCTCGAGCTAGCCGGGCGGGACGAGCAGTACTTC. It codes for CASTLELAGRDEQYF.

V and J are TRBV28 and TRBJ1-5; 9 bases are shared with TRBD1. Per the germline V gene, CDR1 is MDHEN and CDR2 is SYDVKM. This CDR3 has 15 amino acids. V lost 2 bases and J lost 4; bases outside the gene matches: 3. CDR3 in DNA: TGTGCCAGCAGTTTAATGGGACAGGGAAATCAGCCCCAGCATTTT. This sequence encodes CASSLMGQGNQPQHF.

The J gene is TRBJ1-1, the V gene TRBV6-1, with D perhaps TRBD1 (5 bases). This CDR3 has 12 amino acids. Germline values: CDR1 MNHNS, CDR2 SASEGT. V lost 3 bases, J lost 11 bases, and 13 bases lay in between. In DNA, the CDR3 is TGTGCCAGCAGTGACCGACGGGGGAGGGCTTTCTTT. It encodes CASSDRRGRAFF.

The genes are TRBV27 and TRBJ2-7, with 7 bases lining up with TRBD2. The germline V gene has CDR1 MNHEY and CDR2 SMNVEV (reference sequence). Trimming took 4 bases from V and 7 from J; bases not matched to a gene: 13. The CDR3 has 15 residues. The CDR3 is CASSSIFQAGEEQYF. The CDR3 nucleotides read TGTGCCAGCAGTTCAATTTTCCAGGCGGGGGAAGAGCAGTACTTC.

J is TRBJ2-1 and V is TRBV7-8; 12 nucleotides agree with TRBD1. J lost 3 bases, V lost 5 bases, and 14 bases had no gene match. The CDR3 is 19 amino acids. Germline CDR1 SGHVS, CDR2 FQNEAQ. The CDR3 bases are TGTGCCAGCAGCCCCGGGACAGGGGGCTTTTACGCCGGCTACAATGAGCAGTTCTTC. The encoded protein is CASSPGTGGFYAGYNEQFF.

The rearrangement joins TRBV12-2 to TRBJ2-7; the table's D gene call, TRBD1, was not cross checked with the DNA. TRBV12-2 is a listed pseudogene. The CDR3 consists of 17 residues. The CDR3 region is CASRFFRPTGQTYEQYF. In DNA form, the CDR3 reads TGTGCAAGTCGCTTTTTTCGACCGACAGGCCAGACCTACGAGCAGTACTTC.

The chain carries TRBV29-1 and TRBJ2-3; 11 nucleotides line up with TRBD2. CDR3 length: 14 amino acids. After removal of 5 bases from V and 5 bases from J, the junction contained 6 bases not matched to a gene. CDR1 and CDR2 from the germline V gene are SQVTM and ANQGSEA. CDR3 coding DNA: TGCAGCGTTCATAGCGGGAGGGCCCGAGATACGCAGTATTTT. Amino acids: CSVHSGRARDTQYF.

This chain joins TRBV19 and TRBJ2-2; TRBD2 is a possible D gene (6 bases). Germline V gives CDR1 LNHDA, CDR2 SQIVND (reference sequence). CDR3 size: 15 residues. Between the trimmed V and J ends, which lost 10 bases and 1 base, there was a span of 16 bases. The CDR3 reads CATTWGSGNTGELFF. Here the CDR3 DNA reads TGTGCCACCACCTGGGGTAGCGGGAACACCGGGGAGCTGTTTTTT.

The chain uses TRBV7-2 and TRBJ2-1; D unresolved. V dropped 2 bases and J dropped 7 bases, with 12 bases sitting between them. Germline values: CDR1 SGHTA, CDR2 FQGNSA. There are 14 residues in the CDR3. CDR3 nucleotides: TGTGCCAGCAGCTTACCTTACCAACTGAATGAGCAGTTCTTC. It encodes CASSLPYQLNEQFF.

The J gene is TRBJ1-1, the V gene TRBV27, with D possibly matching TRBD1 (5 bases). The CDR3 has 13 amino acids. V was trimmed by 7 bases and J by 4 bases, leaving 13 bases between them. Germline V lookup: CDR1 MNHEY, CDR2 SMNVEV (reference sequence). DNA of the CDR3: TGTGCCAGCAACAACCGGGGACTCACTGAAGCTTTCTTT. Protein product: CASNNRGLTEAFF.

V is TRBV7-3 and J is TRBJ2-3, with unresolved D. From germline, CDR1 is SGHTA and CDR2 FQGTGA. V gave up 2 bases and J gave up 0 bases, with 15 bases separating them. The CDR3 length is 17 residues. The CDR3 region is CASSLVPLSSSTDTQYF. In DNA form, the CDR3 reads TGTGCCAGCAGCTTAGTTCCTCTGAGTTCAAGCACAGATACGCAGTATTTT.